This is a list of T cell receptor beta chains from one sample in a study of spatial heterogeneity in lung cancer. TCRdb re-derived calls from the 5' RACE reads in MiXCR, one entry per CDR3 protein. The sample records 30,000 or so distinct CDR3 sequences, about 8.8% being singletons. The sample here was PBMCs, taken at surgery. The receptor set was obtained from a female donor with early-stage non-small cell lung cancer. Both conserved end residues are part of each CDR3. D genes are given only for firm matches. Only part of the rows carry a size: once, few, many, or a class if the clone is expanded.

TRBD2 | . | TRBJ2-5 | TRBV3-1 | CASSQVVAGGRETQYF | TGTGCCAGCAGCCAAGTTGTAGCGGGAGGGCGAGAGACCCAGTACTTC
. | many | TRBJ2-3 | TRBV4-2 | CASSQDWAGRADTQYF | TGTGCCAGCAGCCAAGATTGGGCGGGAAGGGCAGATACGCAGTATTTT
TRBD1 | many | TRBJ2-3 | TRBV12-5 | CASSTGGQGFDTQYF | TGTGCTAGCAGTACGGGGGGACAGGGATTCGATACGCAGTATTTT
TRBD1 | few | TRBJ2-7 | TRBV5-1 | CASSFRDRGDEQYF | TGCGCCAGCAGCTTCCGGGACAGGGGCGACGAGCAGTACTTC
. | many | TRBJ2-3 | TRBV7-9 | CASSGDFTTDTQYF | TGTGCCAGCAGTGGGGATTTTACCACAGATACGCAGTATTTT
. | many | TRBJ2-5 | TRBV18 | CASSLGQKETQYF | TGTGCCAGCTCACTCGGACAGAAAGAGACCCAGTACTTC
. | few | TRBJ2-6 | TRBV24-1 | CATSDSGFSSGANVLTF | TGTGCCACCAGTGATTCCGGTTTCTCCTCTGGGGCCAACGTCCTGACTTTC
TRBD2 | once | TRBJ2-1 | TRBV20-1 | CSAGSSGRAYEQFF | TGCAGTGCCGGTTCTAGCGGGAGGGCCTATGAGCAGTTCTTC
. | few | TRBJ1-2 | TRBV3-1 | CASSQEAGQSLF | TGTGCCAGCAGCCAAGAGGCAGGACAGAGCCTCTTC
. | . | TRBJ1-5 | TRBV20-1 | CSARAGGGYNQPQHF | TGCAGTGCTAGAGCCGGGGGAGGCTACAATCAGCCCCAGCATTTT
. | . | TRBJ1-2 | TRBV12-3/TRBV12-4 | CASSFLAYGYTF | TGTGCCAGCAGTTTTTTGGCCTATGGCTACACCTTC
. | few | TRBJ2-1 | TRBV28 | CVSRPQGTEQFF | TGTGTCAGCAGGCCCCAGGGGACTGAGCAGTTCTTC
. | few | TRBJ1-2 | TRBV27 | CASSPRGLLYGYTF | TGTGCCAGCAGTCCCCGGGGGCTCCTCTATGGCTACACCTTC
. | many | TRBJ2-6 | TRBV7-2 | CASSLVGTSGANVLTF | TGTGCCAGCAGCTTAGTGGGCACCTCTGGGGCCAACGTCCTGACTTTC
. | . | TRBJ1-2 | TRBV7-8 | CASSSMWGGYGYTF | TGTGCCAGCAGCTCTATGTGGGGGGGCTATGGCTACACCTTC